This T cell receptor (beta chain) is drawn from a study of T cell repertoires in cytomegalovirus infection. Across the study: Recently identified HLA-C-restricted CMV epitopes were among the peptides used. The public TCR beta signatures pointed to both CMV infection and matching HLA type.

To note about this clonotype: Its antigen is not known.

TCRdb re-derived calls from the reads in MiXCR, one entry per CDR3 protein. This sample has roughly 120,000 distinct CDR3 sequences, with about 30% found just once. Per the germline V gene, CDR1 is MNHNY and CDR2 is SVGAGI (reference sequence). Trimming cost V 9 bases and J 6 bases, with 24 bases left between them. This CDR3 has 15 residues. The source was CD8+ T cells from cultured PBMCs, collected from culture after CMV antigen stimulation. The clonotype was recovered from a human donor in good health (CMV status not recorded). Some clones in this sample may be carry-over from other donors' samples. The genes are TRBV6-6 and TRBJ2-7; D is possibly TRBD1 (6 bases). CDR3 nucleotide sequence: TGTGCCAGGCTAGGGGGACACCAATGGGGTCCCGAGCAGTACTTC. Translation gives CARLGGHQWGPEQYF.